These 9 T cell receptor beta chains came from one sample sequenced in a study of siplizumab effects on memory and regulatory T cells. Clones were read by immunoSEQ multiplex PCR, and TCRdb kept only the in-frame ones, dropping some. The table shows approximately 100,000 clones, with over 90% occurring only once. Sequenced input: non-Treg CD4+ T cells sorted from blood. These receptors were obtained from a human donor in good health.

This sequence joins TRBV19 and TRBJ2-2; TRBD1 aligns across 7 bases. Per germline, CDR1 LNHDA and CDR2 SQIVND (reference sequence). Germline trimming cut 8 bases from V and 4 bases from J; bases unmatched to any gene: 10. The CDR3 is 15 residues long. The chain's CDR3 is CASGEQGPSTGELFF. The CDR3 DNA sequence: TGTGCCAGTGGGGAACAGGGGCCCTCCACCGGGGAGCTGTTTTTT.

Of note for this clone: Other DNA sequences of this sample code for an identical CDR3. The chain carries TRBV6-1 and TRBJ1-3; D not resolved. V lost 0 bases and J lost 4, with 4 bases in between. The CDR3 has 13 amino acids. Germline CDR1 is MNHNS and CDR2 is SASEGT. The CDR3: CASSEAGGNTIYF. Here the CDR3 DNA reads TGTGCCAGCAGTGAAGCAGGGGGAAACACCATATATTTT.

In DNA form, the CDR3 reads TGCAGTGCTGCGGGGGGGAAGTACTTC. Protein product: CSAAGGKYF. The chain links TRBV20-1 to TRBJ2-7; 9 bases map to TRBD2. The J segment lost 11 bases and the V segment lost 5 bases, leaving 1 base of the junction unmatched. The CDR3 runs to 9 residues. Germline V lookup: CDR1 DFQATT, CDR2 SNEGSKA (reference sequence).

This clone has only one observation. The chain combines TRBV21-1 with TRBJ1-2; the table gives TRBD1 as D, unverified against the DNA. TRBV21-1 is recorded as a pseudogene. The CDR3 runs to 14 residues. CDR3: CASPRGQGIYGYTF. In nucleotides, the CDR3 is TGTGCCAGCCCCCGGGGACAGGGGATCTATGGCTACACCTTC.

This chain joins TRBV28 and TRBJ1-2, with D perhaps matching TRBD1 (5 bases). V was cut by 1 base and J by 4 bases, with 13 bases left in between. Germline CDR1 reads MDHEN; CDR2 reads SYDVKM. The CDR3 consists of 15 residues. CDR3 coding DNA: TGTGCCAGCAGTTTATCTAGCCCCGGGGCCTATGGCTACACCTTC. Amino acids: CASSLSSPGAYGYTF.

This chain uses TRBV20-1 with TRBJ2-7, with D possibly called TRBD1 or TRBD2 (5 bases each). Between the trimmed V and J ends, which lost 4 bases and 6 bases, there was a span of 10 bases. The CDR3 covers 11 residues. Germline V lookup: CDR1 DFQATT, CDR2 SNEGSKA (reference sequence). Here the CDR3 DNA reads TGCAGTGCTACTAGGGACCTCGAGCAGTACTTC. Protein product: CSATRDLEQYF.

V is TRBV6-5 and J is TRBJ1-1; D call uncertain. The germline V gene encodes CDR1 MNHEY and CDR2 SVGAGI. This CDR3 contains 13 residues. V shed 5 bases and J shed 6 bases, with 13 bases lying between them. In nucleotides, the CDR3 is TGTGCCAGCAGTACCCGAAACCGTCCTGAAGCTTTCTTT. Translated, it gives CASSTRNRPEAFF.

This chain's CDR3 is CASSFRDPGRSQYF. In DNA, the CDR3 is TGTGCCAGCAGTTTCCGAGACCCCGGGCGGTCTCAGTATTTT. The chain links TRBV27 to TRBJ2-3; no clear D gene. The CDR3 runs 14 residues. Germline V lookup: CDR1 MNHEY, CDR2 SMNVEV (reference sequence). V lost 3 bases and J lost 12, with 19 bases in between.

The chain couples TRBV5-1 to TRBJ1-1; D call uncertain. The CDR3 sequence is 15 residues long. Trimming took off 1 base at V and 5 bases at J, with 15 bases between the two ends. Per the germline V gene, CDR1 is SGHRS and CDR2 is YFSETQ. CDR3 residues: CASSLSPQSFTEAFF. CDR3 nucleotide sequence: TGCGCCAGCAGCTTGTCACCCCAGTCTTTTACTGAAGCTTTCTTT.